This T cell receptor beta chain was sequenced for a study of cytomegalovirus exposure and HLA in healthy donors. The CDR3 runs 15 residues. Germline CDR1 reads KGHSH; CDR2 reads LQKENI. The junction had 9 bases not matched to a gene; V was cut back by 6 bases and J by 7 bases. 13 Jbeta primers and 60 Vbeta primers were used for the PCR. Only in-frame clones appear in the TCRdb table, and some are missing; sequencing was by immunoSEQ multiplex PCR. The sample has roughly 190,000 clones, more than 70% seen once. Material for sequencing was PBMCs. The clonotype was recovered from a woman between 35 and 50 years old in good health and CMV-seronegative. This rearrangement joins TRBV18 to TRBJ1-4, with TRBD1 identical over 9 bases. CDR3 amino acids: CASSVTGGSSEKLFF. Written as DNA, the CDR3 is TGTGCCAGCTCTGTGACAGGGGGATCAAGTGAAAAACTGTTTTTT.